The clone carrying this T cell receptor beta chain was detected a few times. Antigen unknown. From germline, CDR1 is SGHRS and CDR2 YFSETQ. This CDR3 region has 18 residues. V lost 4 bases to trimming and J lost 0 bases; unmatched junction nucleotides: 4. The data belong to a study of OX40 agonist ivuxolimab in advanced cancers. Study-wide context: Subjects had a mean age of around 63 years, with a range of 23 to 79; roughly 80% were male. Partial responses occurred in three patients (one hepatocellular carcinoma, two cutaneous melanoma). General study findings and limits: Expansion of clones was among the lowest in partial responders at 0.1-3.0 mg/kg.

The data were produced by immunoSEQ multiplex PCR, yet TCRdb's version contains in-frame clones alone and is incomplete. The sample contains tens of thousands of clones, about 85% of which appear only once. The chain recombines TRBV5-1 with TRBJ2-1, with 16 bases matching TRBD2. The sample consisted of CD4+ or CD8+ T cells sorted from blood, taken in a trial of the OX40 agonist ivuxolimab. This sequence was found in an adult with an advanced solid tumor such as melanoma, head and neck, liver or kidney cancer. For the CDR3, the DNA is TGCGCCAGCAGCATCGGGACTAGCGGGAGGGCCTCCTACAATGAGCAGTTCTTC. It specifies CASSIGTSGRASYNEQFF.